Below are 18 T cell receptor beta chains sequenced from a single sample in a study of regulatory T cells in long-lasting Graves disease. Time point specified: newly diagnosed GD, antithyroid drugs for less than 3 months. Extracted PBMC RNA gave rise to the TCR library. The authors built TCR beta libraries using iRepertoire HTBI primers and Arm-PCR of CDR3 regions. MiXCR was run by TCRdb on the multiplex PCR reads, yielding one entry per CDR3 protein. There are 450,000 to 500,000 distinct CDR3 sequences in the sample; roughly 17% occur only once, and 9% to 15% lies in the top ten. This same sample was also taken into another study, of T cells in Graves' hyperthyroidism and ophthalmopathy.

The starting material was peripheral blood mononuclear cells (PBMCs), obtained at new diagnosis, from a patient treated with antithyroid drugs. The source is a man between 40 and 49 years old with Graves disease.

This clonotype was detected many times. The rearrangement links TRBV28 to TRBJ2-3; D might be TRBD2 (5 bases). Germline V gene lookup returns CDR1 MDHEN and CDR2 SYDVKM. V lost 5 bases and J lost 2, with 11 bases in between. The CDR3 has 14 residues. The CDR3 nucleotides are TGTGCCAGCAGTCTATTCCGGGACACAGATACGCAGTATTTT. It yields the protein CASSLFRDTDTQYF.

The genes are TRBV5-1 and TRBJ2-1; 10 bases map to TRBD1. CDR1 and CDR2 (germline): SGHRS, YFSETQ. The J segment lost 2 bases and the V segment lost 8 bases, leaving 7 bases of the junction unmatched. The CDR3 is 15 residues long. The CDR3 is CASRKGQGAYNEQFF. The CDR3 DNA sequence: TGCGCCAGTCGAAAAGGACAGGGGGCCTACAATGAGCAGTTCTTC. Complete variable domain (other parts from reference TRBV5-1 and TRBJ2-1): KAGVTQTPRYLIKTRGQQVTLSCSPISGHRSVSWYQQTPGQGLQFLFEYFSETQRNKGNFPGRFSGRQFSNSRSEMNVSTLELGDSALYLCASRKGQGAYNEQFFGPGTRLTVL.

The chain couples TRBV30 to TRBJ1-1; D is unresolved. Trimming left V 2 bases short and J 0 bases short, with 13 bases between. From germline, CDR1 is GTSNPN and CDR2 SVGIG (reference sequence). This CDR3 has 15 amino acids. The CDR3 region has the DNA TGTGCCTGGAGTCCCAACGAGTACATGAACACTGAAGCTTTCTTT. Residues: CAWSPNEYMNTEAFF.

This clonotype appeared a few times. CDR3 loop: CAISDPPHEQFF. Written as DNA, the CDR3 is TGTGCCATCAGTGACCCCCCCCATGAGCAGTTCTTC. V gene TRBV10-3 combines with J gene TRBJ2-1, with no clear D. V lost 3 bases, J lost 8 bases, and 8 bases lay in between. The germline V gene has CDR1 ENHRY and CDR2 SYGVKD. CDR3 length: 12 amino acids.

This clonotype has a handful of counts. V usage is TRBV18 and J usage is TRBJ1-1, with D perhaps TRBD1 (6 bases). The CDR3 is 17 residues long. The V and J ends lost 0 bases and 5 bases respectively, with 19 bases between them. The germline V gene encodes CDR1 KGHSH and CDR2 LQKENI. The CDR3 region is CASSPPLMGARKTEAFF. CDR3 DNA: TGTGCCAGCTCACCACCGCTAATGGGGGCCCGCAAGACTGAAGCTTTCTTT. The entire variable domain, with the rest obtained from reference TRBV18 and TRBJ1-1, is as follows: NAGVMQNPRHLVRRRGQEARLRCSPMKGHSHVYWYRQLPEEGLKFMVYLQKENIIDESGMPKERFSAEFPKEGPSILRIQQVVRGDSAAYFCASSPPLMGARKTEAFFGQGTRLTVV.

This chain uses TRBV5-1 with TRBJ2-7; TRBD2 agrees at 16 bases. The length of the CDR3 is 16 residues. CDR1 and CDR2 (germline): SGHRS, YFSETQ. V was pared by 4 bases and J by 2 bases, with 3 bases of the junction left unmatched. The CDR3 loop is CASSGGLAGGPYEQYF. CDR3 in DNA: TGCGCCAGCAGCGGGGGACTAGCGGGAGGGCCCTACGAGCAGTACTTC.

Here the CDR3 DNA reads TGCGCCAGCAGCCAAGTGGCTAGCGTCCACGGGGAGCTGTTTTTT. This translates into CASSQVASVHGELFF. The V gene is TRBV4-1, the J gene TRBJ2-2, with a tentative D call TRBD2 (6 bases). The CDR3 is 15 amino acids. The V end was cut by 1 base, the J end by 7 bases, with 13 bases between. Per germline, CDR1 MGHRA and CDR2 YSYEKL.

The J gene is TRBJ2-5, the V gene TRBV7-9, with D uncertain. Germline V CDR1 and CDR2: SEHNR, FQNEAQ (reference sequence). The CDR3 covers 13 residues. Trimming left V 3 bases short and J 2 bases short, with 7 bases between. The CDR3 region is CASSFNTQETQYF. In DNA, the CDR3 is TGTGCCAGCAGCTTCAACACTCAAGAGACCCAGTACTTC.

This clonotype was counted between two and nine times. At one end the junction does not follow the germline gene, possibly because of a read error. The CDR3: CSSPLLGNEQHF. The CDR3 DNA reads TGCAGTAGCCCACTACTCGGGAACGAGCAGCACTTC. V usage is TRBV20-1 and J usage is TRBJ2-7; possibly TRBD2 for D (5 bases). Germline assignment: CDR1 DFQATT and CDR2 SNEGSKA (reference sequence). CDR3 length equals 12 residues.

This clonotype was seen a few times. In DNA, the CDR3 is TGTGCCAGCAGCTTAGCTTCGGGGGATGAGCAGTTCTTC. It translates to CASSLASGDEQFF. The rearrangement links TRBV11-1 to TRBJ2-1, with a weak D call TRBD2 (6 bases). The V end was cut by 0 bases, the J end by 8 bases, with 8 bases between. Germline CDR1 SGHAT, CDR2 FQDESV (reference sequence). The CDR3 covers 13 residues.

This clonotype was seen at least ten times. This rearrangement joins TRBV5-1 to TRBJ2-1, with 8 nucleotides matching TRBD1. The V gene's germline CDR1 is SGHRS and CDR2 YFSETQ. This CDR3 has 16 amino acids. Unmatched junction bases numbered 5, after V lost 0 bases and J lost 3 bases. The CDR3 nucleotides are TGCGCCAGCAGCTTGGGGACAGGGCTGGACTACAATGAGCAGTTCTTC. Translation: CASSLGTGLDYNEQFF.

In nucleotides, the CDR3 is TGTGCCAGCACCCTAGGGGGACGGCAGATTAGCAATCAGCCCCAGCATTTT. Amino acids: CASTLGGRQISNQPQHF. The chain uses TRBV6-2 or TRBV6-3 and TRBJ1-5; D is possibly TRBD1 (6 bases). Germline CDR1 is MNHEY and CDR2 is SVGEGT. The CDR3 spans 17 residues. Trimming removed 7 bases at V and 0 bases at J, with 19 bases between.

This clonotype was detected ten times or more. V gene TRBV28 combines with J gene TRBJ2-7; 7 nucleotides align to TRBD1. The CDR3 has 16 residues. The V gene end was trimmed by 7 bases and the J gene end by 7 bases; junction bases not matched to a gene: 19. Germline CDR1 MDHEN, CDR2 SYDVKM. The CDR3 nucleotides read TGTGCCAGCACCATAACAGGGGCGGCCGTGCGGAGTGAGCAGTACTTC. Its protein is CASTITGAAVRSEQYF.

The chain couples TRBV13 to TRBJ1-5; the match to TRBD1 covers 9 bases. CDR3 length equals 14 residues. CDR1 and CDR2 from the germline V gene are PRHDT and FYEKMQ (reference sequence). V shed 6 bases, J shed 7 bases, and the junction held 7 bases outside the gene matches. Here the CDR3 DNA reads TGTGCCAGCAGTCAAAGACAGGGGGGCCAGCCCCAGCATTTT. This sequence encodes CASSQRQGGQPQHF.

This clonotype was seen ten or more times. The V gene is TRBV11-1, the J gene TRBJ2-2; 12 nucleotides agree with TRBD1. The germline CDR1 and CDR2 sequences are SGHAT and FQDESV (reference sequence). The CDR3 covers 15 residues. The V and J ends lost 8 bases and 5 bases, in that order; junction bases with no gene match: 6. The CDR3 sequence is CASDRDRGQTGELFF. CDR3 nucleotides: TGTGCCAGCGACCGGGACAGGGGGCAAACCGGGGAGCTGTTTTTT.

This clonotype was detected ten times or more. This rearrangement joins TRBV2 to TRBJ2-1; TRBD2 matches 10 bases. The ends lost 3 bases at V and 5 bases at J; junction bases unmatched: 4. This CDR3 contains 15 residues. Germline-derived CDR1 and CDR2 are SNHLY and FYNNEI. CDR3 DNA: TGTGCCAGCAGTGAGGAGCTAGCGGGGGACAATGAGCAGTTCTTC. It specifies CASSEELAGDNEQFF.

This clonotype came up a few times. The genes are TRBV14 and TRBJ2-5; 10 bases line up with TRBD1. Germline trimming cut 2 bases from V and 4 bases from J; bases unmatched to any gene: 4. The CDR3 covers 15 residues. Germline V CDR1 and CDR2: SGHDN, FVKESK. The CDR3 region is CASSQPTGGAETQYF. For the CDR3, the DNA is TGTGCCAGCAGCCAACCGACAGGGGGCGCAGAGACCCAGTACTTC.

Comments on this clonotype: No DNA is shown, since the ends of the CDR3 on it are uncertain; the CDR3 is the one TCRdb lists. The chain combines TRBV30 with TRBJ1-2; TRBD1 is the table's D call, not checked against the DNA. CDR1 and CDR2 from the germline V gene are GTSNPN and SVGIG (reference sequence). The CDR3 has 13 amino acids, counting both end residues. The CDR3: CAWGQGTTRGYAF.